This T cell receptor beta chain was sequenced for a study of T-cell reconstitution after alpha-beta-depleted transplantation in children. Study-wide points: Diversity of TCRbeta at day 60 was high in some patients, arising from surviving recipient T cells and thymic progenitors. T-cell counts and diversity at one year post-transplant came mainly from newly produced T cells. Two months or so post-transplant, alpha-beta T cells reportedly derived from several hundred expanded graft clones.

During its preparation, the TCRbeta library received unique molecular identifiers. Each CDR3 protein gets one entry after TCRdb re-called the PCR reads with MiXCR. The sample has fewer than 700,000 distinct CDR3 sequences; over 10% are singletons. Germline V gives CDR1 SGDLS, CDR2 YYNGEE. V shed 3 bases and J 5 bases; nucleotides not matched to a gene: 5. This CDR3 spans 16 amino acids. The sample holds a few counts of this clonotype. No antigen is known for it. The starting material was PBMCs, mostly from graft donor cells, obtained 360 days after TCRalphabeta/CD19-depleted stem cell transplant. The chain has TRBV9 and TRBJ2-2; 12 bases agree with TRBD2. This TCR was sampled from a male patient between 5 and 17 years old who had a stem cell transplant for acute myeloid leukemia, so the T cells may come from the graft donor. The CDR3 bases are TGTGCCAGCAGCGCAGGACTAGCGGGAAGTACCGGGGAGCTGTTTTTT. This translates into CASSAGLAGSTGELFF.